Below are 20 T cell receptor beta chains sequenced from a single sample in a study of diagnostic markers for celiac disease. TCRdb re-called the reads; every CDR3 protein appears as one record, without DNA. The sample holds 1,500 to 2,000 distinct CDR3 sequences. Material: either unsorted cells or a sorted T cell fraction (not recorded which). The receptors were gathered from a human donor. This table probably holds off-target reads from a library built for another chain.

The rearrangement uses TRBV5-1 and TRBJ2-3. Germline values: CDR1 SGHRS, CDR2 YFSETQ. This CDR3 has 16 amino acids. The chain's CDR3 is CASSLVETRSTDTQYF.

The rearrangement links TRBV20-1 to TRBJ2-5; the TCRdb call, TRBD2, lacks DNA for checking. Germline V CDR1 and CDR2: DFQATT, SNEGSKA (reference sequence). There are 16 residues in the CDR3. The CDR3 here is CSAYRLTRASQETQYF.

This clonotype registers large by frequency. The CDR3 protein is CASATGGISGFF. The V and J genes are TRBV28 and TRBJ2-1; TCRdb picks TRBD1, but there is no DNA to check that call. CDR1 MDHEN and CDR2 SYDVKM come from the germline V gene. This CDR3 has 12 residues.

The V call is TRBV5-1, the J call TRBJ2-5. Germline V lookup: CDR1 SGHRS, CDR2 YFSETQ. The CDR3 covers 14 residues. CDR3 in amino acids: CASSLTAGQETQYF.

CDR3 sequence: CASSELSRTDNEQFF. The chain combines TRBV6-1 with TRBJ2-1. From germline, CDR1 is MNHNS and CDR2 SASEGT. The CDR3 length is 15 residues.

The rearrangement joins TRBV10-3 to TRBJ2-7. This CDR3 contains 16 residues. The germline V gene has CDR1 ENHRY and CDR2 SYGVKD. The CDR3 protein is CAISESVGVRFGEQYF.

The chain has TRBV29-1 and TRBJ1-1; TCRdb gives TRBD1 as the D gene, but with no DNA this cannot be confirmed. The CDR3 is 13 amino acids. Germline-derived CDR1 and CDR2 are SQVTM and ANQGSEA. The CDR3 loop reads CSVRGDGYTEAFF.

This clonotype is large by frequency. The V gene is TRBV30, the J gene TRBJ2-7; TCRdb names TRBD1, which stays unverified in the absence of DNA. The CDR3 has 14 amino acids. In germline, CDR1 is GTSNPN, CDR2 SVGIG (reference sequence). CDR3 sequence: CAWSLGQANYEQYF.

The CDR3: CSAPWGAEAFF. V is TRBV20-1 and J is TRBJ1-1; TCRdb outputs TRBD1, but without DNA this stays unchecked. The CDR3 totals 11 residues. The germline V gene has CDR1 DFQATT and CDR2 SNEGSKA (reference sequence).

This clonotype is called medium-sized based on its frequency. This rearrangement joins TRBV12-3 or TRBV12-4 to TRBJ2-7; TCRdb picks TRBD1, but there is no DNA to check that call. The CDR3 totals 16 residues. The CDR3 sequence: CASSSWSRTGFYEQYF.

This clonotype is labeled large (0.1 to 1%) based on frequency. The gene calls are TRBV2 and TRBJ2-5. This CDR3 has 12 amino acids. Per germline, CDR1 SNHLY and CDR2 FYNNEI. CDR3 sequence reads: CASRTDQETQYF.

The chain carries TRBV6-5 and TRBJ1-2; TCRdb calls TRBD1, which cannot be checked without DNA. This CDR3 comprises 14 residues. The V gene's germline CDR1 is MNHEY and CDR2 SVGAGI. This CDR3 is CASRRGVGSYGYTF.

According to its frequency, this clonotype is large. V usage is TRBV7-2 and J usage is TRBJ2-3; TCRdb picks TRBD1, but there is no DNA to check that call. The CDR3 spans 15 residues. Germline loops: CDR1 SGHTA, CDR2 FQGNSA. The CDR3 region is CASSFGGGIADTQYF.

This clonotype counts as large (0.1 to 1%) by frequency. The CDR3 is CASSGSTEQYF. V gene TRBV5-5 combines with J gene TRBJ2-7. Germline V CDR1 and CDR2: SGHKS, YYEKEE (reference sequence). The CDR3 is 11 amino acids.

This CDR3 reads CASRVVNTGELFF. The gene calls are TRBV2 and TRBJ2-2. The CDR3 is 13 residues long. Per germline, CDR1 SNHLY and CDR2 FYNNEI.

The chain recombines TRBV20-1 with TRBJ2-7; TCRdb indicates TRBD2, and absent DNA this call remains unverified. The CDR3 is 14 amino acids. Looked up from germline, CDR1 is DFQATT and CDR2 is SNEGSKA (reference sequence). The CDR3 is CSASRSGEGDEQYF.

V is TRBV7-2 and J is TRBJ2-7. The CDR3 spans 16 residues. Germline V gene lookup returns CDR1 SGHTA and CDR2 FQGNSA. The CDR3 sequence: CASSLAGVGSGYEQYF.

This rearrangement joins TRBV7-8 to TRBJ2-7; the TCRdb D gene call, TRBD1, has no DNA to confirm it. The CDR3 is made up of 14 amino acids. Germline CDR1 is SGHVS and CDR2 is FQNEAQ. CDR3 region: CASSDGTGPYEQYF.

This chain connects TRBV20-1 to TRBJ1-1; TCRdb outputs TRBD1, but without DNA this stays unchecked. CDR1 is DFQATT and CDR2 is SNEGSKA in the germline V gene (reference sequence). This CDR3 is 15 amino acids long. This CDR3 is CSAKEKGHPNTEAFF.

This clonotype registers medium-sized by frequency. The chain employs TRBV7-3 and TRBJ1-5; with no DNA, the TCRdb D assignment of TRBD1 cannot be verified. Germline values: CDR1 SGHTA, CDR2 FQGTGA. This CDR3 region has 12 residues. CDR3 residues: CASSSPREPQHF.